This T cell receptor (beta chain) was recorded in a study of T cell responses to AZD1222 COVID-19 vaccine. Trimming removed 4 bases from V and 8 bases from J; junction bases left unmatched: 9. Germline CDR1 is MDHEN and CDR2 is SYDVKM. The CDR3 loop spans 15 amino acids. Generated by immunoSEQ multiplex PCR, the TCRdb table keeps only in-frame clones and is missing some. The repertoire has about 140,000 clones, around 92% of them found once; the top ten carry 3% to 4%. The clonotype originates from an adult who received the AZD1222 COVID-19 vaccine. This chain joins TRBV28 and TRBJ1-4, with 8 bases lining up with TRBD1. This specimen consisted of peripheral blood, obtained 28 days after the second AZD1222 dose. The CDR3: CASSSRTGPPEKLFF. The DNA of the CDR3 is TGTGCCAGCAGTTCCAGGACAGGGCCCCCCGAAAAACTGTTTTTT. The full variable domain, with the rest looked up from reference TRBV28 and TRBJ1-4, is DVKVTQSSRYLVKRTGEKVFLECVQDMDHENMFWYRQDPGLGLRLIYFSYDVKMKEKGDIPEGYSVSREKKERFSLILESASTNQTSMYLCASSSRTGPPEKLFFGSGTQLSVL.